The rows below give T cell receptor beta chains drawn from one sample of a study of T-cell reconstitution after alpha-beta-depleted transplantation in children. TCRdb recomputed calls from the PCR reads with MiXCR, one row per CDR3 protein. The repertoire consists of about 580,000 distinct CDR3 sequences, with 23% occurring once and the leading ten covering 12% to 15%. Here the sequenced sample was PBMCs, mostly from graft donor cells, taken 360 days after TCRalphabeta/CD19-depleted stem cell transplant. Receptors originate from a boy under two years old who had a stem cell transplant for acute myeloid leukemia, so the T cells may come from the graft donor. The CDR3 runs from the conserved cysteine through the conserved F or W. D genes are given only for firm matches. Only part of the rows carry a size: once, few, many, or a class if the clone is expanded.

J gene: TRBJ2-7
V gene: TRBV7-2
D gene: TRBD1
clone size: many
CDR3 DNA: TGTGCCAGCAGCCCCCCCCGACAGGGTAAGGGCGAGCAGTACTTC
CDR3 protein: CASSPPRQGKGEQYF

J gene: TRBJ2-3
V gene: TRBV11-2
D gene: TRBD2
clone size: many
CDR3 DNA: TGTGCCAGCAGCCCGGGACTAGCGGGGGGGAAGACAGATACGCAGTATTTT
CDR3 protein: CASSPGLAGGKTDTQYF

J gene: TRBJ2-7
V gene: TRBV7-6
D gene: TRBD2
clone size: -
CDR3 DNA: TGTGCCAGCAGCCAACTTGGGGGGGATCTCTCCTACGAGCAGTACTTC
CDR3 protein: CASSQLGGDLSYEQYF

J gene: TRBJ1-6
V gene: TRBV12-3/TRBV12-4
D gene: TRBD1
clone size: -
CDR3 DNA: TGTGCCAGTGGGGACAGGGGGAATTCACCCCTCCACTTT
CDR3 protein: CASGDRGNSPLHF

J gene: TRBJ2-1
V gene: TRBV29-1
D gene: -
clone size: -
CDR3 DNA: TGCAGCGTCCCCCCCCGGGCCTGGCCAGGTCCTAGCTCCTACAATGAGCAGTTCTTC
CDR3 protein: CSVPPRAWPGPSSYNEQFF

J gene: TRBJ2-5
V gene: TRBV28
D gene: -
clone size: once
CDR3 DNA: TGTGCCAGCAGGAATTCTGTGGGGCCTAGAGAGACCCAGTACTTC
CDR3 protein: CASRNSVGPRETQYF

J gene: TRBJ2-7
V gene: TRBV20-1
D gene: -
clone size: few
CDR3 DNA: TGCAGTGCTAGGGAAGATCTTCAGCAGTACTTC
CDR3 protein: CSAREDLQQYF

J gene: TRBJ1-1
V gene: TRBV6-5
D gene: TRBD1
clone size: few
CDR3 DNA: TGTGCCAGCAGTTACTCAGGAGGGGGCGCGGGTGAAGCTTTCTTT
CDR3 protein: CASSYSGGGAGEAFF

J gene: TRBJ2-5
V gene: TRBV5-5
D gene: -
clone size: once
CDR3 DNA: TGTGCCAGCAGCTCGCCCGGGACACCCTCAGGGGAGACCCAGTACTTC
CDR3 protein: CASSSPGTPSGETQYF

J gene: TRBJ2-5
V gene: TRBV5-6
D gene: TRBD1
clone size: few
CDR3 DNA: TGTGCCAGCAGCCCCCAGGGACAGGGCGAGGAGACCCAGTACTTC
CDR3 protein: CASSPQGQGEETQYF

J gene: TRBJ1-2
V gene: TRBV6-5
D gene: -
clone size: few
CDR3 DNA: TGTGCCAGCAGTTACTCGGATCCAGGGCCCCGAAAAAACTATGGCTACACCTTC
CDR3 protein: CASSYSDPGPRKNYGYTF

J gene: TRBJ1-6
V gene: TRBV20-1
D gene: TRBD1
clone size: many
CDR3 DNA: TGCAGTGCTAGAGATATGAGACAGGGGGCCCGCTCCTATAATTCACCCCTCCACTTT
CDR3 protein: CSARDMRQGARSYNSPLHF

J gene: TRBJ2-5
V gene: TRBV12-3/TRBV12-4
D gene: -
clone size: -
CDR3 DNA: TGTGCCAGCAGTTTATTCCTACAGGGCGAGACCCAGTACTTC
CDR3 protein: CASSLFLQGETQYF

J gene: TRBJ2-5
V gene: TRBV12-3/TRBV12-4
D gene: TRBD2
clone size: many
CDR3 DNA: TGTGCCAGCAGTTTCGGGAGGGGCCTTCAAGAGACCCAGTACTTC
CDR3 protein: CASSFGRGLQETQYF

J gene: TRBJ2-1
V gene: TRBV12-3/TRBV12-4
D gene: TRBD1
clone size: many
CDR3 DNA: TGTGCCAGCAGCACCGGGACAGGGGGCAAAACCTACAATGAGCAGTTCTTC
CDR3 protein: CASSTGTGGKTYNEQFF

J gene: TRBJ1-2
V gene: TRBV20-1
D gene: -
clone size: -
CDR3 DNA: TGCAGTGCCCGGTCAATCGCCTTC
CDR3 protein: CSARSIAF

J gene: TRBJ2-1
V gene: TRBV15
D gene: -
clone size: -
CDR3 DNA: TGTGCCACCAGCGGGTACAGGGAAGCCTACAATGAGCAGTTCTTC
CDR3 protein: CATSGYREAYNEQFF

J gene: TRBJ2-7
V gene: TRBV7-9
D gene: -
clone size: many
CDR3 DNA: TGTGCCAGCAGCCTCGATCGGATCCTCTACGAGCAGTACTTC
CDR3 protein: CASSLDRILYEQYF

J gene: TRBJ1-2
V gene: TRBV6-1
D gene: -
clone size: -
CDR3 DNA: TGTGCCAGCAGAAAGGGGGGAGGCTATGGCTACACCTTC
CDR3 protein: CASRKGGGYGYTF

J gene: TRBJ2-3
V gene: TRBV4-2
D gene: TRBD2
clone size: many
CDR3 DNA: TGTGCCAGCAGAACTAGCGGGGGGGGCACAGATACGCAGTATTTT
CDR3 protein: CASRTSGGGTDTQYF

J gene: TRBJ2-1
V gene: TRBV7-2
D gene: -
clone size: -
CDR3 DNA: TGTGCCAGCAGCAACGGCCCCGAGGTCTACAATGAGCAGTTCTTC
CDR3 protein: CASSNGPEVYNEQFF

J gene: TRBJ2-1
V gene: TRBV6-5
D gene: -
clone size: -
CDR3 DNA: TGTGCCAGCAGTTACTCGTACAAAAGAGGGGGAAATGAGCAGTTCTTC
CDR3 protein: CASSYSYKRGGNEQFF

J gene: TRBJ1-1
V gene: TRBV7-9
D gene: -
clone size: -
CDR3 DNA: TGTGCCAGCAGTTACGACAGGATAGGGTATGCTTTCTTT
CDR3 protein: CASSYDRIGYAFF

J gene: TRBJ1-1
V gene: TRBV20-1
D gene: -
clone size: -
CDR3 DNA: TGCAGTGCACCTATTTCTACAAGGACTTTCTTT
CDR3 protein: CSAPISTRTFF

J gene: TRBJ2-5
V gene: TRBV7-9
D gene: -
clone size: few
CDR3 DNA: TGTGCCAGCAGCTTTAGGGTCGGGGGAGAGACCCAGTACTTC
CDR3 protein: CASSFRVGGETQYF

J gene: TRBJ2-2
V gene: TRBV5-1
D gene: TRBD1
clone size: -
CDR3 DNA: TGCGCCAGCACCTTACGACAGGGGGACACCGGGGAGCTGTTTTTT
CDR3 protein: CASTLRQGDTGELFF

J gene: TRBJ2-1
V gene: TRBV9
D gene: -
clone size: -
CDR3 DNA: TGTGCCAGCAGCGTAGTTGGGGGGCGGTCGTCCTACAATGAGCAGTTCTTC
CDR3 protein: CASSVVGGRSSYNEQFF

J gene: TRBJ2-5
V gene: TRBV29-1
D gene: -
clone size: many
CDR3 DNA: TGCAGCGTTGCTAGCGAACGAGAGACCCAGTACTTC
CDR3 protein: CSVASERETQYF

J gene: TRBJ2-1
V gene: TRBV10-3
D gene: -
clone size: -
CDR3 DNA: TGTGCCATCAGGGGAGATGGAGATGAGCAGTTCTTC
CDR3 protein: CAIRGDGDEQFF

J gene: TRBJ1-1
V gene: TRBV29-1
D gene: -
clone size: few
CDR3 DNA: TGCAGCGTCCAGGGTGTGTGGGCTTTCTTT
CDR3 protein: CSVQGVWAFF

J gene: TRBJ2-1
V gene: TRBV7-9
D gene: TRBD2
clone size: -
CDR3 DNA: TGTGCCAGCAGCTTAGGCCTAAGCGGGGACTCCTACAATGAGCAGTTCTTC
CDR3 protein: CASSLGLSGDSYNEQFF

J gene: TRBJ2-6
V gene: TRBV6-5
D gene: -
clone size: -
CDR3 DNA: TGTGCCAGCAGTTATTTCTGGAGAACAGGGAATACTGGGGCCAACGTCCTGACTTTC
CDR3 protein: CASSYFWRTGNTGANVLTF

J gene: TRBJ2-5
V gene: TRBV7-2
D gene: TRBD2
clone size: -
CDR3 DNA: TGTGCCAGCAGCTCCGGGGGGGCGAGAGAGACCCAGTACTTC
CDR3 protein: CASSSGGARETQYF

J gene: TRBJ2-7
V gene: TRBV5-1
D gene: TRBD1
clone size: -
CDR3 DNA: TGCGCCAGCAGCTTGGGACGGGACAGATTCTCCTACGAGCAGTACTTC
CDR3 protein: CASSLGRDRFSYEQYF

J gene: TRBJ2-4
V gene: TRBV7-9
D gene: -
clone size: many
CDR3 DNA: TGTGCCAGCAGCGCAGACCAAATCATTCAGTACTTC
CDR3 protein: CASSADQIIQYF

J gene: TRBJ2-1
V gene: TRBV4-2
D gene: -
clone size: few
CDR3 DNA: TGTGCCAGCAGCGCAGGGGGGACGGGCAATGAGCAGTTCTTC
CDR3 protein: CASSAGGTGNEQFF